This TCR beta chain was observed in a study of early T cells in non-severe SARS-CoV-2 infection. Researchers attached unique molecular identifiers to individual cDNA molecules. TCRdb re-analysed the 5' RACE reads in MiXCR, keeping a single row per CDR3 protein. The repertoire consists of 30,000 to 35,000 distinct CDR3 sequences, with 6.6% occurring once and the leading ten covering 2.7%. CDR1 and CDR2 (germline): MDHEN, SYDVKM. The length of the CDR3 is 18 residues. V lost 5 bases and J 5 bases, leaving 25 bases between the germline ends. The rearrangement links TRBV28 to TRBJ2-1; TRBD2 is a possible D gene (6 bases). The TCR sequence derives from an adult who was a healthcare worker with PCR-confirmed SARS-CoV-2 infection or an uninfected control (not recorded which). The sample taken for sequencing was whole blood. CDR3 DNA sequence: TGTGCCAGCAGTGCCAGTCCGGGACTGGGGTCCCTAAACAATGAGCAGTTCTTC. Its translation: CASSASPGLGSLNNEQFF.